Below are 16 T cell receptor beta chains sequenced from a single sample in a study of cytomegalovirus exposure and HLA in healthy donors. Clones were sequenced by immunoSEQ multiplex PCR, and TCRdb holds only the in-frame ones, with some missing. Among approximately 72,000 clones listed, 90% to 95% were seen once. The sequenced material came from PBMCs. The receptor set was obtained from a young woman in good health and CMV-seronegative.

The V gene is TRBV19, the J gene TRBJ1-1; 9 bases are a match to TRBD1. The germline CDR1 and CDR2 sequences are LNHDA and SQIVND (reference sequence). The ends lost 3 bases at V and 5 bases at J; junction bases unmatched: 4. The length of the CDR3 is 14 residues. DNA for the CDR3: TGTGCCAGTAGTATGACAGGGGGAGGGACTGAAGCTTTCTTT. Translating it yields CASSMTGGGTEAFF.

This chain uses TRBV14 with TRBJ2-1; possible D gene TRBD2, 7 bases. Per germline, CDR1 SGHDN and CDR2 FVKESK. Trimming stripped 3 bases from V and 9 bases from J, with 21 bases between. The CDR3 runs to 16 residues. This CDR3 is CASSQRGPTLLGEQFF. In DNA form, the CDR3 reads TGTGCCAGCAGCCAGCGGGGGCCAACGCTTCTCGGTGAGCAGTTCTTC.

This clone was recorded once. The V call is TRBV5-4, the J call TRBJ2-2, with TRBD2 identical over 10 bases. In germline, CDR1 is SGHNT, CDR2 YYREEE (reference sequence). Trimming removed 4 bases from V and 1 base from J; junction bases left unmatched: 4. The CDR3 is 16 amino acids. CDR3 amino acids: CASSDPSGGNTGELFF. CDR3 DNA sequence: TGTGCCAGCAGCGATCCTAGCGGGGGGAACACCGGGGAGCTGTTTTTT.

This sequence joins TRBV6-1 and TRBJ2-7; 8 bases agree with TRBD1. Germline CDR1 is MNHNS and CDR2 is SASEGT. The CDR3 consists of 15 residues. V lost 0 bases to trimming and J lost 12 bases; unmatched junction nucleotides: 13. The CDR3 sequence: CASSEAGTGPGLAYF. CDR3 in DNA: TGTGCCAGCAGTGAAGCCGGGACAGGCCCCGGCCTAGCGTACTTC.

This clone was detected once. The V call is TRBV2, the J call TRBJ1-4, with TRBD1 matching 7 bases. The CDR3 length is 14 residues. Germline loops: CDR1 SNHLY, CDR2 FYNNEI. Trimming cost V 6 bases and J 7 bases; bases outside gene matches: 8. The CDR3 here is CASRVNRGGEKLFF. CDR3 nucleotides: TGTGCCAGCAGGGTTAACAGGGGCGGTGAAAAACTGTTTTTT.

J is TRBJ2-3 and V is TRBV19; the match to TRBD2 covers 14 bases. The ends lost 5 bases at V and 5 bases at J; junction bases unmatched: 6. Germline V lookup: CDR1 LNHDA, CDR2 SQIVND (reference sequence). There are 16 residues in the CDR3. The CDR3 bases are TGTGCCAGTAGTCTGACTAGCGGGGGGGGTCAAGATACGCAGTATTTT. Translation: CASSLTSGGGQDTQYF.

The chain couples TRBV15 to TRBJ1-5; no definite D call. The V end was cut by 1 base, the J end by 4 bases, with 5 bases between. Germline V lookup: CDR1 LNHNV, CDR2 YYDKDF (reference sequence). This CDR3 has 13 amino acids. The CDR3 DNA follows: TGTGCCACCAGCAGAGTCTTTAATCAGCCCCAGCATTTT. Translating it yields CATSRVFNQPQHF.

CDR3 in DNA: TGCAGCGTTTCAGGGTTCTCCTACGAGCAGTACTTC. Its translation: CSVSGFSYEQYF. V gene TRBV29-1 combines with J gene TRBJ2-7, with D perhaps matching TRBD1 (5 bases). Germline CDR1 is SQVTM and CDR2 is ANQGSEA. The CDR3 spans 12 residues. V gave up 5 bases and J gave up 0 bases, with 8 bases separating them.

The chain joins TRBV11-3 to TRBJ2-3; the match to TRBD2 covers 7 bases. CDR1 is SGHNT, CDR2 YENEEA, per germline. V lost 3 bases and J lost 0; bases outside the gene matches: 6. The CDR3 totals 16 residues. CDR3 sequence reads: CASSFVPGRSTDTQYF. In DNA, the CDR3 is TGTGCCAGCAGCTTCGTACCCGGGAGGAGCACAGATACGCAGTATTTT.

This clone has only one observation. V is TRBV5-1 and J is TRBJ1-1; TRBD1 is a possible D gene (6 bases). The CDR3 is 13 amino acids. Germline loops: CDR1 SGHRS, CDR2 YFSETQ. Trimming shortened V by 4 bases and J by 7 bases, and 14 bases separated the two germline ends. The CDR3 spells CASSPRTVLEAFF. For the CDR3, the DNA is TGCGCCAGCAGCCCAAGGACAGTGCTTGAAGCTTTCTTT.

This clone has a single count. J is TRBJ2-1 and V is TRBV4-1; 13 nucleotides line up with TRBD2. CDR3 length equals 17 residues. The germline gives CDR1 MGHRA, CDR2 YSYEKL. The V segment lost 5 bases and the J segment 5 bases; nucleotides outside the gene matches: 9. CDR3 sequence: CASSSRTSGGRNNEQFF. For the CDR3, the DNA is TGCGCCAGCAGCTCCAGGACTAGCGGGGGACGAAACAATGAGCAGTTCTTC.

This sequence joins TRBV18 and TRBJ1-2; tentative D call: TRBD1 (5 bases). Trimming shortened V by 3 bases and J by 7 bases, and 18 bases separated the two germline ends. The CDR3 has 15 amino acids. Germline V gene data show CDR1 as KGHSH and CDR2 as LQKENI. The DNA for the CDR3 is TGTGCCAGCTCACCGGAACGCTCGGGACTCGGTGGCTACACCTTC. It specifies CASSPERSGLGGYTF. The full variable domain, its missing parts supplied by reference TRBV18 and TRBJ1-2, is NAGVMQNPRHLVRRRGQEARLRCSPMKGHSHVYWYRQLPEEGLKFMVYLQKENIIDESGMPKERFSAEFPKEGPSILRIQQVVRGDSAAYFCASSPERSGLGGYTFGSGTRLTVV.

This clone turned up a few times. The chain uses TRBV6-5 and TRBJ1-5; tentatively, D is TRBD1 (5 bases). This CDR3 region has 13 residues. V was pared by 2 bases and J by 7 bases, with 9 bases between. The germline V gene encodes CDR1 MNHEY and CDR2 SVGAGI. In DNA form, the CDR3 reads TGTGCCAGCAGTTACAATCAGGGACAGCCCCAGCATTTT. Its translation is CASSYNQGQPQHF.

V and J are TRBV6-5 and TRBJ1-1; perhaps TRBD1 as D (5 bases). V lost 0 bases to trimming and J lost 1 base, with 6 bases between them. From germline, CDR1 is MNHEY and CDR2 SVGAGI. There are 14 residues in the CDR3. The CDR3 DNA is TGTGCCAGCAGTTACTCGGGGGGGAACACTGAAGCTTTCTTT. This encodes CASSYSGGNTEAFF.

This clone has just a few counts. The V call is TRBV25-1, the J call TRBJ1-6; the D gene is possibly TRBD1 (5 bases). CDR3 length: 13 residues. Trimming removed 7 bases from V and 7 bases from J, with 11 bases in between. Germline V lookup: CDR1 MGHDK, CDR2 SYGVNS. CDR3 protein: CASKGQHNSPLHF. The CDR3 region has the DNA TGTGCCAGCAAGGGGCAGCACAATTCACCCCTCCACTTT.

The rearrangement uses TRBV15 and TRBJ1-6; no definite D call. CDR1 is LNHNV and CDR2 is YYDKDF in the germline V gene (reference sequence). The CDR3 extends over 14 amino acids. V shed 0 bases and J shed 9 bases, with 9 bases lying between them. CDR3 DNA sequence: TGTGCCACCAGCAGAGATTTGCTAGGTTCACCCCTCCACTTT. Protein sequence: CATSRDLLGSPLHF. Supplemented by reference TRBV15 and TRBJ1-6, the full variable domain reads DAMVIQNPRYQVTQFGKPVTLSCSQTLNHNVMYWYQQKSSQAPKLLFHYYDKDFNNEADTPDNFQSRRPNTSFCFLDIRSPGLGDTAMYLCATSRDLLGSPLHFGNGTRLTVT.